This TCR beta chain appears in the sequencing data of a study of blood T cell repertoires in COVID-19 (dated by TCRdb to the early 2020s). Some background on the complete study: Collaborator samples came from the United States, Italy and Spain and covered acute and convalescent phases of COVID-19. A freely available public database, intended as a resource for researchers studying the immune response to SARS-CoV-2, is where the repertoires were released. The prospective study material was composed of cDNA or gDNA derived from T cells, B-cell-depleted T cells, or PBMCs. The sample metadata nearly always contained a de-identified subject ID, COVID-19 status, age in years and sex. Samples came from the ongoing ImmuneRACE study (first 160 participants) plus 1,254 subjects from 6 global collaborators. Where HLA class I and class II types were available, the types were taken from metadata supplied by the sample provider, not from assay-based typing. Deeply sampled blood TCRbeta repertoires from subjects exposed to, actively infected with, or recovered from COVID-19 were included in the dataset.

V is pruned by 4 bases and J by 1 base, leaving 6 bases of the junction without a gene match. The CDR3 runs 15 residues from the cysteine to the phenylalanine. The read is trimmed to its CDR3 DNA, 45 bases read in frame from base 1. Taken from the germline V gene, the CDR1 and CDR2 loops are ENHRY and SYGVKD. Each collaborating institution followed its own protocols to collect whole blood in K2EDTA tubes. For TCRbeta analysis, collaborators shipped samples in one of three forms: frozen whole blood, isolated PBMCs, or DNA extracted from either of those sample types. Summary of the overall study and its limitations: How much clinical and demographic metadata was included differed by source and by participant, and the metadata was provided uncurated.

A word on this clone: Its binding antigen is unknown. No quality values exist for individual bases; no much larger clone is one base distant.

The immunoSEQ Assay, a bias-controlled multiplex PCR, was used to amplify TCRbeta CDR3 regions from genomic DNA. On the study's bioinformatics: Nucleated cell counts per sample were estimated from amplification of reference gene primers within the assay. Sequence reads were collapsed and filtered to measure the absolute abundance of every unique TCRbeta CDR3 rearrangement. For each sample, productive Simpson clonality was calculated as the square root of Simpson's diversity index over productive rearrangements. What TCRdb holds here is the immuneACCESS table cut down to in-frame rearrangements. Part of the clones is not present; checked against another copy, under half of the missing clones reflect an unresolved V gene, and the others are unexplained. V, J and clone size reflect that table, while D and trimming were determined from the DNA. Here the sample has some 75,000 clones; about 93% occur a single time. The ten top clones hold around 7% of the sample.

The receptor chain draws on TRBV10-3 and TRBJ2-5; 7 central nucleotides agree with TRBD1. The sample comprised peripheral blood. The receptor's source is a human donor in a cohort sampled during active COVID-19. This receptor has the CDR3 CAISGGTDSQETQYF. In nucleotide form, the sequence is TGTGCCATCAGTGGTGGGACAGACAGCCAAGAGACCCAGTACTTC.